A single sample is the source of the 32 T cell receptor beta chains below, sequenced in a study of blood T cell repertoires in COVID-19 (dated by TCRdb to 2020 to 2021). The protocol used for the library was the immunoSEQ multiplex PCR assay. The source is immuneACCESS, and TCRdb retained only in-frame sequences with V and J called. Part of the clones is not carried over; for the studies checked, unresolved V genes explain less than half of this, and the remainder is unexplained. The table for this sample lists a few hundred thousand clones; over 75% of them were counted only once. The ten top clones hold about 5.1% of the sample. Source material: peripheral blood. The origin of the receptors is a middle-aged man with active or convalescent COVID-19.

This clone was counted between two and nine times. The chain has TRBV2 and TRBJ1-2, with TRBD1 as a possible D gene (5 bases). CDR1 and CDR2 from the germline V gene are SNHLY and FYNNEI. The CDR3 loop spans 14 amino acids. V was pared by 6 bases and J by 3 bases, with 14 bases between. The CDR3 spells CASRKGEGDYGYTF. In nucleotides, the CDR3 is TGTGCCAGCAGAAAAGGGGAGGGAGACTATGGCTACACCTTC.

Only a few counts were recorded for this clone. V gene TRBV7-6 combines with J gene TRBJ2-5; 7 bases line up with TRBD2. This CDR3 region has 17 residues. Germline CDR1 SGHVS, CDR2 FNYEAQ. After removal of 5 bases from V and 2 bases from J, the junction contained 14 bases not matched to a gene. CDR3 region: CASSPTAVAGLQETQYF. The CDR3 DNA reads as TGTGCCAGCAGCCCTACGGCGGTAGCGGGCCTACAAGAGACCCAGTACTTC.

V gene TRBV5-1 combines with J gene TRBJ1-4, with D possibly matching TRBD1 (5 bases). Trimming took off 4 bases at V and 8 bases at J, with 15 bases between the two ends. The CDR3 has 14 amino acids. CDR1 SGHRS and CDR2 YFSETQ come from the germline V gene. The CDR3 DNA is TGCGCCAGCAGCCAAGGGACTTCCAAAGAAAAACTGTTTTTT. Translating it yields CASSQGTSKEKLFF.

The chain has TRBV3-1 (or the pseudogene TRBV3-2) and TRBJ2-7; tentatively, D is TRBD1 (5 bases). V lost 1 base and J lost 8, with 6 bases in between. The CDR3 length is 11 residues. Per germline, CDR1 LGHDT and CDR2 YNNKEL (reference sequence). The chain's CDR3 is CASSQGGQQYF. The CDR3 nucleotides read TGTGCCAGCAGCCAAGGGGGCCAGCAGTACTTC.

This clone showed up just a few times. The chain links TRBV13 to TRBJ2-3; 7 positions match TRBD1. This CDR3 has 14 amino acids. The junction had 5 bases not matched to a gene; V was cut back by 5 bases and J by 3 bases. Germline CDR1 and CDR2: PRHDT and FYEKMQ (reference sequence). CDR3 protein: CASSTRQGTDTQYF. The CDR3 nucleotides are TGTGCCAGCAGCACCCGACAGGGAACAGATACGCAGTATTTT.

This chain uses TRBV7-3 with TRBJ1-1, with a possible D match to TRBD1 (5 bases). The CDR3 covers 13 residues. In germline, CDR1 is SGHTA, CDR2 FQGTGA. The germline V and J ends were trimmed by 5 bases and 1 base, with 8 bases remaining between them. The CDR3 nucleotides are TGTGCCAGCAGCATACAGGAGAACACTGAAGCTTTCTTT. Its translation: CASSIQENTEAFF.

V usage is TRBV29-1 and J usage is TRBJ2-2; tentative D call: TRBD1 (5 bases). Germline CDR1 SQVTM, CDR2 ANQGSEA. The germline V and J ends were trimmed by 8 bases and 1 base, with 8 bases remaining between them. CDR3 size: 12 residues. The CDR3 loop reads CSTGQNTGELFF. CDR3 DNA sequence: TGCAGCACAGGTCAGAACACCGGGGAGCTGTTTTTT.

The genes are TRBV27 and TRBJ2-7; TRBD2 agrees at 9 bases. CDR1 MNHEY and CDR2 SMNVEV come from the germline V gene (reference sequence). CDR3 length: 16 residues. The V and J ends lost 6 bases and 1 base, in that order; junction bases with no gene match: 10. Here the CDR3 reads CASRLRTSAISYEQYF. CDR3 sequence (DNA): TGTGCCAGCAGACTCCGGACTAGCGCCATTTCCTACGAGCAGTACTTC.

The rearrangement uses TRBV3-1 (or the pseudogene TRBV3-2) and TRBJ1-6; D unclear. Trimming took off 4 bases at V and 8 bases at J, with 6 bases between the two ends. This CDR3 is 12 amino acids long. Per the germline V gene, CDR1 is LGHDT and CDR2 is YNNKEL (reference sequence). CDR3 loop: CASSPGHSPLHF. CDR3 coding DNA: TGTGCCAGCAGCCCCGGTCATTCACCCCTCCACTTT.

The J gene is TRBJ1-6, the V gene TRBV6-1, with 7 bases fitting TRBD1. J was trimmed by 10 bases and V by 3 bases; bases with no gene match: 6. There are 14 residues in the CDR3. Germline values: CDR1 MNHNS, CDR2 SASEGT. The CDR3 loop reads CASSEYRGRSPLHF. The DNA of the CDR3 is TGTGCCAGCAGTGAGTACAGGGGTAGATCACCCCTCCACTTT.

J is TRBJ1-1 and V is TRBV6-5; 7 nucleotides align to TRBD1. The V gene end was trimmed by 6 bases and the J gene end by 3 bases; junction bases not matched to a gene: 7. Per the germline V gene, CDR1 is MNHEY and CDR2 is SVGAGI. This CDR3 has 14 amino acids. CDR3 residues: CASSRGTYHTEAFF. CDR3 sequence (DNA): TGTGCCAGCAGCAGGGGGACTTATCACACTGAAGCTTTCTTT.

The DNA of the CDR3 is TGTGCCAGCAGAAAGCGGGAGCCAGATACGCAGTATTTT. Amino acids: CASRKREPDTQYF. The chain has TRBV27 and TRBJ2-3, with 8 bases aligning to TRBD2. CDR1 and CDR2 (germline): MNHEY, SMNVEV (reference sequence). The V gene end was trimmed by 6 bases and the J gene end by 4 bases; junction bases not matched to a gene: 3. The CDR3 runs 13 residues.

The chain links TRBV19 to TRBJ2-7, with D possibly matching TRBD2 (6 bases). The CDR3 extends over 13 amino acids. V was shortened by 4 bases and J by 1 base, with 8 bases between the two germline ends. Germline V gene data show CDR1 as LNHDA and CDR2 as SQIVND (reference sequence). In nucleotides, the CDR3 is TGTGCCAGTAGTACAGGGAGGTCCTACGAGCAGTACTTC. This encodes CASSTGRSYEQYF.

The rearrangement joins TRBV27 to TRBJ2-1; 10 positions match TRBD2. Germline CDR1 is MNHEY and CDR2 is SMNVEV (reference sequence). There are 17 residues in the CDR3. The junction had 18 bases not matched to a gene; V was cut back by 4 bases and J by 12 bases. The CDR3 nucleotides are TGTGCCAGCAGTTCCACCGGGTTAGCGGGAGGTCGTTTTTCGCAGTTCTTC. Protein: CASSSTGLAGGRFSQFF.

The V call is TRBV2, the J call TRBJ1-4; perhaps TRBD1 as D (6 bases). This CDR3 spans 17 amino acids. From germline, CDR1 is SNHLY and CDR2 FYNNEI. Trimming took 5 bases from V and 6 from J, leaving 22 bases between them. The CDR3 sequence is CASSPGQSRGRDEKLFF. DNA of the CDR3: TGTGCCAGCAGTCCTGGACAGTCCCGAGGGAGGGATGAAAAACTGTTTTTT. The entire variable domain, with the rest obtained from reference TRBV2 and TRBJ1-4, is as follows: EPEVTQTPSHQVTQMGQEVILRCVPISNHLYFYWYRQILGQKVEFLVSFYNNEISEKSEIFDDQFSVERPDGSNFTLKIRSTKLEDSAMYFCASSPGQSRGRDEKLFFGSGTQLSVL.

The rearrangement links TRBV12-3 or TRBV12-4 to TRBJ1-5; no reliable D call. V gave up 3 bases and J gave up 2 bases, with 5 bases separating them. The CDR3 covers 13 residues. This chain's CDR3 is CASSLAGNQPQHF. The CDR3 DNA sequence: TGTGCCAGCAGTTTGGCAGGCAATCAGCCCCAGCATTTT.

This CDR3 is CASSRVNNEQFF. For the CDR3, the DNA is TGTGCCAGCAGCCGCGTTAACAATGAGCAGTTCTTC. This rearrangement joins TRBV28 to TRBJ2-1; D gene ambiguous. V was cut by 6 bases and J by 5 bases, with 8 bases left in between. CDR3 length: 12 amino acids. Germline V gene lookup returns CDR1 MDHEN and CDR2 SYDVKM.

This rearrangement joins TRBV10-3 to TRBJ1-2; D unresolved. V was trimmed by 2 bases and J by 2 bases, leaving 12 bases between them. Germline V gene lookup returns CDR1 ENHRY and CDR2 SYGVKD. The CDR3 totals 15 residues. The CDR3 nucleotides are TGTGCCATCAGTGAGGGCACGCCGCGGAACTATGGCTACACCTTC. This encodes CAISEGTPRNYGYTF.

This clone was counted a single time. CDR3 amino acids: CASSNTGTSYNSPLHF. The CDR3, as DNA: TGTGCCAGCAGTAATACAGGGACTAGCTATAATTCACCCCTCCACTTT. The chain recombines TRBV2 with TRBJ1-6, with TRBD1 as a possible D gene (6 bases). Germline V gene data show CDR1 as SNHLY and CDR2 as FYNNEI. Trimming took off 5 bases at V and 3 bases at J, with 14 bases between the two ends. The CDR3 loop spans 16 amino acids.

Here the CDR3 reads CASSLAGSGNTIYF. The CDR3 DNA reads as TGCGCCAGCAGCTTAGCAGGTTCTGGAAACACCATATATTTT. The chain recombines TRBV5-1 with TRBJ1-3; D is ambiguous. The CDR3 contains 14 residues. The V gene lost 2 bases and the J gene lost 1 base, with 7 bases spanning the gap. The germline gives CDR1 SGHRS, CDR2 YFSETQ.

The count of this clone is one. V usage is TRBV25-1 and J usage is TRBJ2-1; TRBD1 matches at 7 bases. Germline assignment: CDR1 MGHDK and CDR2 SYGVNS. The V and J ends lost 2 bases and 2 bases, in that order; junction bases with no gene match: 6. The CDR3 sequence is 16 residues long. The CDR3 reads CASSERDRETYNEQFF. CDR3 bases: TGTGCCAGCAGTGAACGCGACAGGGAGACCTACAATGAGCAGTTCTTC.

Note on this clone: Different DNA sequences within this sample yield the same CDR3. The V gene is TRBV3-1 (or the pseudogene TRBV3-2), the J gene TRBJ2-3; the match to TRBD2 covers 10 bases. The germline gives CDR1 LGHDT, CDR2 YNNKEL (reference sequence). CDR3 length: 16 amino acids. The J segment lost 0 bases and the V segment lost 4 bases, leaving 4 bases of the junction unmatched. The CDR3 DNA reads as TGTGCCAGCAGCCCCAGGACTAGCGGTAGCACAGATACGCAGTATTTT. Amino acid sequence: CASSPRTSGSTDTQYF.

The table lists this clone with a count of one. The chain's CDR3 is CATNGGDNYGYTF. The CDR3 DNA sequence: TGTGCCACAAACGGGGGGGATAACTATGGCTACACCTTC. The genes are TRBV10-3 and TRBJ1-2; D is perhaps TRBD1 (5 bases). The CDR3 consists of 13 residues. CDR1 ENHRY and CDR2 SYGVKD come from the germline V gene. V was trimmed by 10 bases and J by 1 base, leaving 13 bases between them.

CDR3 in DNA: TGTGCCAGCAGCTTATTTCATACTAGCACAGATACGCAGTATTTT. Protein product: CASSLFHTSTDTQYF. The V gene is TRBV7-8, the J gene TRBJ2-3; unclear D gene. This CDR3 contains 15 residues. Trimming shortened V by 2 bases and J by 0 bases, and 9 bases separated the two germline ends. CDR1 is SGHVS and CDR2 is FQNEAQ in the germline V gene.

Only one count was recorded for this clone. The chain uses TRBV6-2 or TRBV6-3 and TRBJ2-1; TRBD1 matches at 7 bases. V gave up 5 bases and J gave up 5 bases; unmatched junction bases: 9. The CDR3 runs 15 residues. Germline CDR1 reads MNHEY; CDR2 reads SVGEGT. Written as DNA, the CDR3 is TGTGCCAGCAGTCGTATTGGGACAGCCAACAATGAGCAGTTCTTC. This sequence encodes CASSRIGTANNEQFF.

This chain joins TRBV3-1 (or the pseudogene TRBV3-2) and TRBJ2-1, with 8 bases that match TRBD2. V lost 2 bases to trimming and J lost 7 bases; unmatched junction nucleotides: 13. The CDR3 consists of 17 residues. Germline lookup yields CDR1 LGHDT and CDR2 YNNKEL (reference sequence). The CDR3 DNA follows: TGTGCCAGCAGCCAAACTTCCGGGGGCGGGAGGTTGAATGAGCAGTTCTTC. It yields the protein CASSQTSGGGRLNEQFF.

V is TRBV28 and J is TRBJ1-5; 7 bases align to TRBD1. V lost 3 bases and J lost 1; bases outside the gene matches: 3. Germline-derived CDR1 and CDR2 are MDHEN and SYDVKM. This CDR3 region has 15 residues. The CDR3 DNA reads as TGTGCCAGCAGTTTCCTGGACAGGAGCAATCAGCCCCAGCATTTT. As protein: CASSFLDRSNQPQHF.

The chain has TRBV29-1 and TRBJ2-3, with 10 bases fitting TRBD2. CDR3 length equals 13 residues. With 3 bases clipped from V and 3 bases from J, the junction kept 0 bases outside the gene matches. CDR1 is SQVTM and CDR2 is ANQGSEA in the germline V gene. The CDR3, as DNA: TGCAGCGTTGATAGCGGGAGGACAGATACGCAGTATTTT. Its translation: CSVDSGRTDTQYF.

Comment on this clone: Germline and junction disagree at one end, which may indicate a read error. The CDR3 coding sequence is TGTGCCAGCAGCCAGACTTCATCCTTCGAGCAGTACTTC. Encoded protein: CASSQTSSFEQYF. This chain joins TRBV7-2 and TRBJ2-7; the D is unclear. Per the germline V gene, CDR1 is SGHTA and CDR2 is FQGNSA. The CDR3 has 13 residues.

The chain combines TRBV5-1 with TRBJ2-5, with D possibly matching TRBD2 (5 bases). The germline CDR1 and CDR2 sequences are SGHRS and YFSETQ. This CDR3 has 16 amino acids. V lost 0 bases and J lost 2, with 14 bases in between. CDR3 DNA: TGCGCCAGCAGCTTGGGGACTTTGATACGTCAAGAGACCCAGTACTTC. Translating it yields CASSLGTLIRQETQYF.

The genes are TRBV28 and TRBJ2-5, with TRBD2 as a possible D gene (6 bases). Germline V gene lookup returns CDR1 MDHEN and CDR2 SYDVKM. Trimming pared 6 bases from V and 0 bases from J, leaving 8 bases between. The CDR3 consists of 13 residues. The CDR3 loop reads CASSGGHQETQYF. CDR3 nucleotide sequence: TGTGCCAGCAGCGGGGGTCACCAAGAGACCCAGTACTTC.

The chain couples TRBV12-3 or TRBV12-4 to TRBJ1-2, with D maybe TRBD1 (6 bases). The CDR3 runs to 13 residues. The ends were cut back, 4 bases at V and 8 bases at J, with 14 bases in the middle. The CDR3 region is CASSSPAGTGYTF. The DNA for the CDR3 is TGTGCCAGCAGTTCACCCGCCGGGACAGGCTACACCTTC.